One and the same sample provided the 2 T cell receptor beta chains below, sequenced in a study of CD8 T cells in ankylosing spondylitis. TCRdb recomputed calls from the 5' RACE reads with MiXCR, one row per CDR3 protein. In the table there are approximately 140,000 distinct CDR3 sequences, 8% to 9% of which are singletons. The sample taken for sequencing was synovial fluid, either unsorted or a sorted T cell fraction (not recorded which). These receptors came from a male donor with ankylosing spondylitis.

This clonotype has a handful of counts. V usage is TRBV28 and J usage is TRBJ2-7; D may correspond to TRBD1 or TRBD2 (5 bases each). In germline, CDR1 is MDHEN, CDR2 SYDVKM. This CDR3 comprises 13 residues. Trimming removed 5 bases at V and 3 bases at J, with 11 bases between. This chain's CDR3 is CASSGTVYYEQYF. In DNA form, the CDR3 reads TGTGCCAGCAGTGGGACGGTCTACTACGAGCAGTACTTC.

CDR3 in DNA: TGCGCCAGCAGCTTGGGTTCACAGGGGGTGAACGAGCAGTACTTC. Its protein product is CASSLGSQGVNEQYF. The V call is TRBV5-1, the J call TRBJ2-7, with 8 nucleotides matching TRBD1. Looked up from germline, CDR1 is SGHRS and CDR2 is YFSETQ. V lost 0 bases to trimming and J lost 5 bases; unmatched junction nucleotides: 7. There are 15 residues in the CDR3.